A single T cell receptor (beta chain) is shown here with its context. CDR3 length equals 20 residues. J was trimmed by 10 bases and V by 4 bases; bases with no gene match: 25. Per germline, CDR1 SGHVS and CDR2 FQNEAQ. This sample is part of a study of CD4+ T cells in melanoma. The data were produced by immunoSEQ multiplex PCR, yet TCRdb's version contains in-frame clones alone and is incomplete. The data show 15,000 to 20,000 clones, roughly 85% seen once. Sequenced input: cells from a culture (not recorded whether cultured in vitro). The receptor's source is a human donor with melanoma. The V call is TRBV7-8, the J call TRBJ2-1; 10 nucleotides align to TRBD2. CDR3 in amino acids: CASSSRPGSGGAYPPKEQFF. DNA of the CDR3: TGTGCCAGCAGCTCCCGCCCCGGGAGCGGGGGGGCCTACCCCCCCAAGGAGCAGTTCTTC.